The present TCR beta chain was sequenced within a study of cytomegalovirus exposure and HLA in healthy donors. Study-level findings and limits: It was shown in a later analysis that HLA-associated TCR beta chains were more clonally expanded than other, equally common chains.

About this clone: Its antigen remains unidentified.

PCR used 60 Vbeta primers and 13 Jbeta primers. Measured with immunoSEQ multiplex PCR; TCRdb has only the in-frame clones, and not every one. Here the sample spans more than 95,000 clones, approximately 80% being singletons. Trimming stripped 4 bases from V and 4 bases from J, with 12 bases between. The CDR3 length is 13 residues. In germline, CDR1 is SGHDT, CDR2 YYEEEE. The chain joins TRBV5-6 to TRBJ2-7; possible D gene TRBD2, 6 bases. Sequenced input: PBMCs. This receptor was identified in a woman between 18 and 29 years old in good health and CMV-seropositive. The CDR3 reads CASSPGLAYEQYF. The CDR3 nucleotides are TGTGCCAGCAGCCCGGGACTGGCTTACGAGCAGTACTTC.